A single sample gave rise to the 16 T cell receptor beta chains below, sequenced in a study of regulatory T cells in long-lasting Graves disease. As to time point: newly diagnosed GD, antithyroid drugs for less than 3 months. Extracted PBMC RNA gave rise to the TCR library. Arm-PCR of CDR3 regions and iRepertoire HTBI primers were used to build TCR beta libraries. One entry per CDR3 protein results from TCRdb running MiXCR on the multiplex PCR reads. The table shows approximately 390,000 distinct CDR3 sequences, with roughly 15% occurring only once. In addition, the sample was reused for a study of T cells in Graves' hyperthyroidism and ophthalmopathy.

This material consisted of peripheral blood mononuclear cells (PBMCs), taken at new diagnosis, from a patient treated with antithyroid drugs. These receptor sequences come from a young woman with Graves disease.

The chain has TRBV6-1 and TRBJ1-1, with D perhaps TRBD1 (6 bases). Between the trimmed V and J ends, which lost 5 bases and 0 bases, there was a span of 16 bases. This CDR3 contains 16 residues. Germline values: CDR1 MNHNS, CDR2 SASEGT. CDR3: CASSRKDRALNTEAFF. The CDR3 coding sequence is TGTGCCAGCAGTAGGAAGGACAGAGCTTTGAACACTGAAGCTTTCTTT.

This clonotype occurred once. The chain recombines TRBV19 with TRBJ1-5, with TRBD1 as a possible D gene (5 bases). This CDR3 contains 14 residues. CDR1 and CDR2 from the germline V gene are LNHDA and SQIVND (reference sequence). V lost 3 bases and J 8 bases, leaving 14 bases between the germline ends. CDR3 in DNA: TGTGCCAGTAGTATGTCCAGGGCGGTTGAGCCCCAGCATTTT. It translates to CASSMSRAVEPQHF.

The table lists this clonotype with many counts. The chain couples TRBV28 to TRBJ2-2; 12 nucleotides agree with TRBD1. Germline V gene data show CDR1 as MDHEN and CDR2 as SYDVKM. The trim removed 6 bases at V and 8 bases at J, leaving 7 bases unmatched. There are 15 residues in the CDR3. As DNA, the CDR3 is TGTGCCAGCAGGGTCCGGGACAGGGGGCCTGGGGAGCTGTTTTTT. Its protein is CASRVRDRGPGELFF.

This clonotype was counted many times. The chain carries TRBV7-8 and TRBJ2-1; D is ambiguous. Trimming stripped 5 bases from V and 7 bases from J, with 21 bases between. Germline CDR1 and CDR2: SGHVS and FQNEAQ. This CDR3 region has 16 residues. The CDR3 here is CASSQSLRHSPNEQFF. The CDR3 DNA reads TGTGCCAGCAGCCAGAGTTTGAGGCACAGTCCTAATGAGCAGTTCTTC.

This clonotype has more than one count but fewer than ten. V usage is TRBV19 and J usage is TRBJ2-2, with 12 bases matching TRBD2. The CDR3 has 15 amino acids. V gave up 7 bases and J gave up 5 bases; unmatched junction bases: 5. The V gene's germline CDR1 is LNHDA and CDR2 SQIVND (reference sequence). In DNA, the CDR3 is TGTGCCAGTATAAGGACTAGCGGGATTACCGGGGAGCTGTTTTTT. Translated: CASIRTSGITGELFF.

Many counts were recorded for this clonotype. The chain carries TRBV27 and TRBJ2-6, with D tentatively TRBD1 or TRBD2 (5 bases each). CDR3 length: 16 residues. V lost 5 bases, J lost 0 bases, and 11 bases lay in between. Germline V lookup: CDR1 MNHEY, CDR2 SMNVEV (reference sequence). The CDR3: CASSPIGGSGANVLTF. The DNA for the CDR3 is TGTGCCAGCAGTCCGATTGGGGGCTCTGGGGCCAACGTCCTGACTTTC.

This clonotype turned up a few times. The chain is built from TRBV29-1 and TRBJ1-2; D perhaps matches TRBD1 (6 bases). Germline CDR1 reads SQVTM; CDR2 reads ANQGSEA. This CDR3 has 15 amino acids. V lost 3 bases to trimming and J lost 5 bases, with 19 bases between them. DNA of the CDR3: TGCAGCGTTGACGCTGCAGGGGTGGGTTCATATGGCTACACCTTC. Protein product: CSVDAAGVGSYGYTF.

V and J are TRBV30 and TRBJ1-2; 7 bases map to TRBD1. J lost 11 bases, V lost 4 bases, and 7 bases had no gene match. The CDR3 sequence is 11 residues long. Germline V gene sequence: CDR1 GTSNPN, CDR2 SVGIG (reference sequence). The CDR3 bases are TGTGCCTGGACTAGGGGGCCATGGTACACCTTC. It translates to CAWTRGPWYTF.

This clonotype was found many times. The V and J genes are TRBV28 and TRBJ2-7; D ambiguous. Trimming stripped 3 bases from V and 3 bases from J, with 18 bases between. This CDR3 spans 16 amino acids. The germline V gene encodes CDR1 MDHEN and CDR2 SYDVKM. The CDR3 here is CASSFYWPKTIYEQYF. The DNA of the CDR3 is TGTGCCAGCAGTTTTTATTGGCCTAAGACCATCTACGAGCAGTACTTC.

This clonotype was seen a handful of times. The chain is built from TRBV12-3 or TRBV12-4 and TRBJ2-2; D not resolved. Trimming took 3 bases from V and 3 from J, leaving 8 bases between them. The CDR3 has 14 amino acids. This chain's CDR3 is CASSLRPDTGELFF. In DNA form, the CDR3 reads TGTGCCAGCAGTTTGAGACCTGACACCGGGGAGCTGTTTTTT.

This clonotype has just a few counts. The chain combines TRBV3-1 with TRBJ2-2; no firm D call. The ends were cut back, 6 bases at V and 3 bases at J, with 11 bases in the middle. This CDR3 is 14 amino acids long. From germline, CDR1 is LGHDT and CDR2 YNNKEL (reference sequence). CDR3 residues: CASSSGIYTGELFF. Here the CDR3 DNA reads TGTGCCAGCAGTTCAGGTATCTACACCGGGGAGCTGTTTTTT.

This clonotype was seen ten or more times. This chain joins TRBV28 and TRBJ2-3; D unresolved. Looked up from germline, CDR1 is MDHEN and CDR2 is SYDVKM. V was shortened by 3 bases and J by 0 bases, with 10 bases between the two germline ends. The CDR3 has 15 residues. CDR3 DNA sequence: TGTGCCAGCAGTTTTGCAGACGCTAGCACAGATACGCAGTATTTT. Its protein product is CASSFADASTDTQYF.

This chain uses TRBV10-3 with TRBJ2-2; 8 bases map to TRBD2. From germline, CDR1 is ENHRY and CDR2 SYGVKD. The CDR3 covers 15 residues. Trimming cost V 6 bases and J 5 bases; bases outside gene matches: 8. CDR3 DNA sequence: TGTGCCATCAGGGGGGGACTAGAGGAAACCGGGGAGCTGTTTTTT. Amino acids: CAIRGGLEETGELFF.

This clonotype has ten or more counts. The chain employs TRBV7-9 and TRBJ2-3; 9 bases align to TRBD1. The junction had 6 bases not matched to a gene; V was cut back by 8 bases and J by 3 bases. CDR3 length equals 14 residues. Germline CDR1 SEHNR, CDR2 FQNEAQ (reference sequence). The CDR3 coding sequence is TGTGCCAGCCACAGGGGGCCAGTGACAGATACGCAGTATTTT. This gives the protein CASHRGPVTDTQYF.

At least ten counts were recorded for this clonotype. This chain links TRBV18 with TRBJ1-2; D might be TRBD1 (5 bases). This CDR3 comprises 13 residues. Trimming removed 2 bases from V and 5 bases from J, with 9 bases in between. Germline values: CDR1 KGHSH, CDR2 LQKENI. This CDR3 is CASSPGTTYGYTF. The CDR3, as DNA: TGTGCCAGCTCACCAGGGACGACGTATGGCTACACCTTC.

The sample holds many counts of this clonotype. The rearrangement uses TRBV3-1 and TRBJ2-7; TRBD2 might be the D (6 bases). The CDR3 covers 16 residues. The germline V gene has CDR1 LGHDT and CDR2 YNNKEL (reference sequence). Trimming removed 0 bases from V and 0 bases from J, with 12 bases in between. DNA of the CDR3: TGTGCCAGCAGCCAAGAGGAGGGCAGTCTCTCCTACGAGCAGTACTTC. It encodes CASSQEEGSLSYEQYF.